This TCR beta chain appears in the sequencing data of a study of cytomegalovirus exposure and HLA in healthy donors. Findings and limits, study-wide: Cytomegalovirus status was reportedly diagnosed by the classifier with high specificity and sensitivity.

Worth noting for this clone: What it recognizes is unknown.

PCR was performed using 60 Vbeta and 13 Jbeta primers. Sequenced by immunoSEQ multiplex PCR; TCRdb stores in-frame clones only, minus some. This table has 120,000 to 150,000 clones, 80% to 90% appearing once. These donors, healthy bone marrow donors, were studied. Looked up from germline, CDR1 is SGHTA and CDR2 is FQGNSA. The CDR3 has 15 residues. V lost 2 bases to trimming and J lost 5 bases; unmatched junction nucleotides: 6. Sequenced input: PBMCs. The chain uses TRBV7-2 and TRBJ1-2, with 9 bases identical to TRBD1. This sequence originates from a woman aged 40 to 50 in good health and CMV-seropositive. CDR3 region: CASSLTPGQGYGYTF. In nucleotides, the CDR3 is TGTGCCAGCAGCTTAACCCCAGGACAGGGGTATGGCTACACCTTC.